This T cell receptor beta chain was recorded in a study of lung T cells in sarcoidosis with Löfgren's syndrome. Study at large: Bronchoalveolar lavage fluid in sarcoidosis accumulates CD4+ T cells. Findings and limits, study-wide: Löfgren's syndrome patients reportedly showed greatest TRAV12-1 and TRBV2 expansion versus controls. Paired TRAV12-1/TRBV2 TCRs showed CDR3 homology and preferential pairing.

CDR1 is DFQATT and CDR2 is SNEGSKA in the germline V gene (reference sequence). The CDR3 contains 14 residues. Each CDR3 protein gets one entry after TCRdb re-called the reads with MiXCR. The table lists under 2,500 distinct CDR3 sequences, approximately 19% of them singletons. Comment on this clonotype: Its antigen is undetermined. At one end, the junction sequence differs from germline, possibly due to a read error.

The chain joins TRBV20-1 to TRBJ2-7; 9 bases fit TRBD1. This TCR was recovered from a human donor with sarcoidosis (Löfgren's syndrome or another form), or a control subject (not recorded which). The material sequenced was CD4+ T cells from bronchoalveolar lavage. CDR3 amino acids: CSACQQGARYEQHF. The CDR3 DNA is TGCAGCGCTTGTCAACAGGGGGCGAGGTACGAGCAGCACTTC.